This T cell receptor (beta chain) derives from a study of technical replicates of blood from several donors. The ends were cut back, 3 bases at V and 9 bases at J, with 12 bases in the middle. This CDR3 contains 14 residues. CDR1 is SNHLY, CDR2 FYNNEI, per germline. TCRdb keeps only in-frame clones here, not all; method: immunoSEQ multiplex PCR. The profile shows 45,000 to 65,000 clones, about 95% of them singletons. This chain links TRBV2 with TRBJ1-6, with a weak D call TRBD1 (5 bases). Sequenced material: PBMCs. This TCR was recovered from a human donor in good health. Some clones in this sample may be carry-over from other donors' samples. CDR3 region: CASSEGGGGSPLHF. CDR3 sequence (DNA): TGTGCCAGCAGTGAGGGGGGGGGAGGTTCACCCCTCCACTTT. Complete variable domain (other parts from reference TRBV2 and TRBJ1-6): EPEVTQTPSHQVTQMGQEVILRCVPISNHLYFYWYRQILGQKVEFLVSFYNNEISEKSEIFDDQFSVERPDGSNFTLKIRSTKLEDSAMYFCASSEGGGGSPLHFGNGTRLTVT.